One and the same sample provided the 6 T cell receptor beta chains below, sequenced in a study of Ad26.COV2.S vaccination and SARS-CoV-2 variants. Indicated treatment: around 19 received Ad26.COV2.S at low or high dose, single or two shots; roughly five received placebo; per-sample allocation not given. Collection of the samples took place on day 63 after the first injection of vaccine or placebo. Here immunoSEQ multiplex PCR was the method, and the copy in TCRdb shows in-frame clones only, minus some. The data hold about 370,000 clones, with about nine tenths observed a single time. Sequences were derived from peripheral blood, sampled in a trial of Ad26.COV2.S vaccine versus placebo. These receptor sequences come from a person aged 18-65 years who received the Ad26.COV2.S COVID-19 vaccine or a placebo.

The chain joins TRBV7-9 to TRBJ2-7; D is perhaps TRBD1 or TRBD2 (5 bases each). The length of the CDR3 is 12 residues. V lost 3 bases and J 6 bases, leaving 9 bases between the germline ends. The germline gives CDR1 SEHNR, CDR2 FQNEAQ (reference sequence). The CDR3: CASSFGGTEQYF. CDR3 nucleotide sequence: TGTGCCAGCAGCTTCGGTGGGACCGAGCAGTACTTC.

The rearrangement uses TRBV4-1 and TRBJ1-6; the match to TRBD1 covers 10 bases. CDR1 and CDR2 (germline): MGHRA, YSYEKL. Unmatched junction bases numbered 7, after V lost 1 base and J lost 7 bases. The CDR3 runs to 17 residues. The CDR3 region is CASSQVRQGAGNSPLHF. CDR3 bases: TGCGCCAGCAGCCAAGTGCGACAGGGGGCGGGAAATTCACCCCTCCACTTT.

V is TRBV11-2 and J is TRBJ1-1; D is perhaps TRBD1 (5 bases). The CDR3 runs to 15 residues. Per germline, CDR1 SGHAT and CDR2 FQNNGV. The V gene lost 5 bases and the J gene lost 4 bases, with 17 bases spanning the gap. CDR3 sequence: CASSGTGLRITEAFF. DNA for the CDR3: TGTGCCAGCAGCGGTACAGGATTGAGAATCACTGAAGCTTTCTTT.

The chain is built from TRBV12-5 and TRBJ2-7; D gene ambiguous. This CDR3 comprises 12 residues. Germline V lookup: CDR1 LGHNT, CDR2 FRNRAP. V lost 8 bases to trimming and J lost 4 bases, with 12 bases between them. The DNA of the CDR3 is TGTGCTAGTTCGATGAGTGGGTACGAGCAGTACTTC. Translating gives CASSMSGYEQYF.

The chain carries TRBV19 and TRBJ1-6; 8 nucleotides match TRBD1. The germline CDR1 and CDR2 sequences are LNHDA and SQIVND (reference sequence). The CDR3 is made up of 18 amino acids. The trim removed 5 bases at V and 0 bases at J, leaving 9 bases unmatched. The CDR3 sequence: CASSRQGLTSSYNSPLHF. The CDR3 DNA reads TGTGCCAGTAGTCGACAGGGGCTAACCAGCTCCTATAATTCACCCCTCCACTTT.

The CDR3 is CAISDRKRDDTDTQYF. CDR3 sequence (DNA): TGTGCCATCAGTGACAGGAAGCGGGACGACACAGATACGCAGTATTTT. V gene TRBV10-3 combines with J gene TRBJ2-3; 7 bases map to TRBD2. The CDR3 consists of 16 residues. The V gene's germline CDR1 is ENHRY and CDR2 SYGVKD. V was clipped by 3 bases and J by 2 bases; unmatched bases: 8.